Listed below are T cell receptor beta chains from one sample, sequenced in a study of blood T cells in healthy people across ages. One entry per CDR3 protein results from TCRdb running MiXCR on the 5' RACE reads. Of about 1.5 million distinct CDR3 sequences listed, 35% to 45% are singletons. The specimen was blood. The origin of the receptors is a woman under 30 in good health. Both conserved end residues are part of each CDR3. The order of the fields is J gene, clone size, V gene, D gene, CDR3 protein, CDR3 DNA. D genes are given only for firm matches. Clone size is given for some rows only: seen once, a few or many times, or a class if the clone is expanded.

TRBJ2-3	.	TRBV11-2	.	CASSLPRGAGVSTDTQYF	TGTGCCAGCAGCTTACCCCGGGGGGCGGGGGTTAGTACAGATACGCAGTATTTT
TRBJ2-2	.	TRBV27	.	CASSPGLGGTGELFF	TGTGCCAGCAGCCCAGGACTAGGGGGGACCGGGGAGCTGTTTTTT
TRBJ2-5	.	TRBV12-3/TRBV12-4	TRBD1	CASSLRQGSETQYF	TGTGCCAGCAGTCTACGACAGGGTTCAGAGACCCAGTACTTC
TRBJ2-3	many	TRBV20-1	TRBD2	CSARVGTSGGRDTQYF	TGCAGTGCTAGAGTCGGGACTAGCGGGGGGAGAGATACGCAGTATTTT
TRBJ1-5	.	TRBV20-1	.	CSARPGGSLSNQPQHF	TGCAGTGCCCGCCCCGGAGGGAGTCTCAGCAATCAGCCCCAGCATTTT
TRBJ2-7	few	TRBV27	.	CASRPGTYNYEQYF	TGTGCCAGCAGACCCGGGACTTACAACTACGAGCAGTACTTC
TRBJ1-1	.	TRBV18	.	CASSNLDVVGTEAFF	TGTGCCAGCTCAAATTTAGACGTGGTAGGCACTGAAGCTTTCTTT
TRBJ2-4	many	TRBV20-1	.	CSASGVAKNIQYF	TGCAGTGCTAGTGGGGTAGCCAAAAACATTCAGTACTTC
TRBJ1-5	.	TRBV25-1	.	CASSETPVRHSNQPQHF	TGTGCCAGCAGTGAAACTCCAGTTCGGCATAGCAATCAGCCCCAGCATTTT
TRBJ2-1	.	TRBV5-1	TRBD2	CATNSGRGDNEQFF	TGCGCCACCAATAGCGGGAGAGGGGACAATGAGCAGTTCTTC
TRBJ2-7	few	TRBV4-1	.	CASSQDGWGAGSYEQYF	TGCGCCAGCAGCCAAGATGGGTGGGGGGCAGGGTCCTACGAGCAGTACTTC
TRBJ2-3	few	TRBV29-1	TRBD1	CSAASLTRGQADTQYF	TGCAGCGCCGCCTCCTTGACCAGGGGGCAAGCAGATACGCAGTATTTT
TRBJ2-1	.	TRBV27	TRBD1	CASSSPGTGSYNEQFF	TGTGCCAGCAGTTCCCCCGGGACAGGGTCCTACAATGAGCAGTTCTTC
TRBJ2-3	few	TRBV5-1	TRBD2	CASSMTSGRTDTQYF	TGCGCCAGCAGCATGACTAGCGGTCGCACAGATACGCAGTATTTT
TRBJ1-2	once	TRBV7-9	.	CASSFGDGSYGYTF	TGTGCCAGCAGCTTCGGAGACGGAAGCTATGGCTACACCTTC
TRBJ2-7	.	TRBV11-2	TRBD1	CASSSPGTGGAGSYEQYF	TGTGCCAGCAGCTCGCCCGGGACAGGGGGCGCGGGATCATACGAGCAGTACTTC